Shown below are 22 T cell receptor beta chains from a single sample sequenced in a study of blood T cell repertoires in COVID-19. TCRdb's table, derived via immunoSEQ multiplex PCR, lists solely in-frame clones and lacks some. The sample contains roughly 190,000 clones, just under 85% of which appear only once. The sample comprised peripheral blood. All receptors derive from a woman in her seventies with active or convalescent COVID-19.

The rearrangement uses TRBV19 and TRBJ2-7; maybe TRBD2 (6 bases). The CDR3 length is 13 residues. The V end lost 3 bases, the J end lost 3 bases, and 9 bases lay between the germline ends. The germline CDR1 and CDR2 sequences are LNHDA and SQIVND (reference sequence). The DNA of the CDR3 is TGTGCCAGTAGTATGGGACTTTTCTACGAGCAGTACTTC. Translation gives CASSMGLFYEQYF.

The rearrangement joins TRBV19 to TRBJ2-1, with 7 bases identical to TRBD2. CDR1 is LNHDA and CDR2 is SQIVND in the germline V gene (reference sequence). Trimming removed 6 bases from V and 4 bases from J; junction bases left unmatched: 9. The CDR3 length is 15 residues. The CDR3 region is CASSPAGESYNEQFF. The CDR3 DNA sequence: TGTGCCAGTAGCCCGGCGGGAGAATCGTACAATGAGCAGTTCTTC. The whole variable domain, remainder taken from reference TRBV19 and TRBJ2-1, is DGGITQSPKYLFRKEGQNVTLSCEQNLNHDAMYWYRQDPGQGLRLIYYSQIVNDFQKGDIAEGYSVSREKKESFPLTVTSAQKNPTAFYLCASSPAGESYNEQFFGPGTRLTVL.

The V gene is TRBV28, the J gene TRBJ2-7; no reliable D call. Germline-derived CDR1 and CDR2 are MDHEN and SYDVKM. The ends were cut back, 2 bases at V and 2 bases at J, with 7 bases in the middle. CDR3 size: 13 residues. The CDR3 DNA sequence: TGTGCCAGCAGTTTAGGGCTCCCCTACGAGCAGTACTTC. Its translation: CASSLGLPYEQYF. The full variable domain, rest sourced from reference TRBV28 and TRBJ2-7, is DVKVTQSSRYLVKRTGEKVFLECVQDMDHENMFWYRQDPGLGLRLIYFSYDVKMKEKGDIPEGYSVSREKKERFSLILESASTNQTSMYLCASSLGLPYEQYFGPGTRLTVT.

V and J are TRBV9 and TRBJ2-7; 8 nucleotides align to TRBD1. In germline, CDR1 is SGDLS, CDR2 YYNGEE. The CDR3 totals 16 residues. Trimming at V came to 0 bases and at J to 2 bases, leaving 7 bases not matched to a gene. The CDR3 DNA reads as TGTGCCAGCAGCGTAGGGGGACAGGCCGGAGCCTACGAGCAGTACTTC. Amino acids: CASSVGGQAGAYEQYF.

The V call is TRBV27, the J call TRBJ2-1; D ambiguous. In germline, CDR1 is MNHEY, CDR2 SMNVEV (reference sequence). This CDR3 is built from 12 residues. The V gene lost 5 bases and the J gene lost 7 bases, with 9 bases spanning the gap. CDR3 DNA sequence: TGTGCCAGCAGTCGAGGTGGGAATGAGCAGTTCTTC. Protein product: CASSRGGNEQFF.

This sequence joins TRBV28 and TRBJ2-4; weak D call: TRBD2 (6 bases). The V end was cut by 4 bases, the J end by 15 bases, with 22 bases between. The CDR3 is 14 amino acids. The germline V gene has CDR1 MDHEN and CDR2 SYDVKM. CDR3 nucleotide sequence: TGTGCCAGCAGTTCCCCCCCGACTAGTGGTGCCCCGTACTTC. The encoded protein is CASSSPPTSGAPYF.

This chain links TRBV6-1 with TRBJ2-5; D call uncertain. In germline, CDR1 is MNHNS, CDR2 SASEGT. V dropped 3 bases and J dropped 4 bases, with 9 bases sitting between them. This CDR3 has 13 amino acids. The CDR3, as DNA: TGTGCCAGCAGTGACAGCGTAGGAGAGACCCAGTACTTC. Amino acid sequence: CASSDSVGETQYF.

The chain joins TRBV5-1 to TRBJ2-2, with 7 positions matching TRBD1. This CDR3 is 15 amino acids long. V shed 4 bases, J shed 7 bases, and the junction held 10 bases outside the gene matches. In germline, CDR1 is SGHRS, CDR2 YFSETQ. CDR3 region: CASSPRQGSGGELFF. The CDR3 DNA reads TGCGCCAGCAGCCCAAGACAGGGCTCGGGCGGGGAGCTGTTTTTT.

This clone was seen only once. The rearrangement uses TRBV4-1 and TRBJ1-2, with unresolved D. V shed 2 bases and J shed 7 bases, with 17 bases lying between them. CDR3 length: 15 amino acids. CDR1 and CDR2 (germline): MGHRA, YSYEKL. The CDR3 bases are TGCGCCAGCAGCCAACCGACACTGAGGGCCTTTGGCTACACCTTC. Translation: CASSQPTLRAFGYTF.

The chain uses TRBV5-1 and TRBJ2-1; no clear D. CDR3 length: 13 amino acids. CDR1 and CDR2 (germline): SGHRS, YFSETQ. Trimming removed 0 bases from V and 6 bases from J, with 7 bases in between. CDR3 nucleotides: TGCGCCAGCAGCTTGGTAGAGTCCAATGAGCAGTTCTTC. As protein: CASSLVESNEQFF. Supplemented by reference TRBV5-1 and TRBJ2-1, the full variable domain reads KAGVTQTPRYLIKTRGQQVTLSCSPISGHRSVSWYQQTPGQGLQFLFEYFSETQRNKGNFPGRFSGRQFSNSRSEMNVSTLELGDSALYLCASSLVESNEQFFGPGTRLTVL.

The rearrangement joins TRBV5-1 to TRBJ2-5; tentative D call: TRBD2 (6 bases). Between the trimmed V and J ends, which lost 5 bases and 5 bases, there was a span of 16 bases. The germline V gene has CDR1 SGHRS and CDR2 YFSETQ. CDR3 size: 14 residues. The CDR3 DNA is TGCGCCAGCAGTATTGTTATAGGGAGGGAGACCCAGTACTTC. Translated, it gives CASSIVIGRETQYF.

Comments on this clone: A junction boundary mismatches the germline segment, possibly from a read error. The J gene is TRBJ2-7, the V gene TRBV10-3; 9 bases map to TRBD2. This CDR3 has 15 residues. Germline CDR1 and CDR2: ENHRY and SYGVKD. The CDR3 nucleotides read TGTGCCATCAGGGAGTCAGCGGGAGGTCCCTACGAGCAGTACTTC. Encoded protein: CAIRESAGGPYEQYF.

This chain links TRBV5-1 with TRBJ2-3; TRBD1 agrees at 12 bases. Germline values: CDR1 SGHRS, CDR2 YFSETQ. The CDR3 is 15 amino acids. V dropped 4 bases and J dropped 5; count of bases not matched to a gene: 5. The CDR3 nucleotides read TGCGCCAGCAGCGCGGGACAGGGGGCTGGAGATACGCAGTATTTT. As protein: CASSAGQGAGDTQYF.

The J gene is TRBJ2-7, the V gene TRBV18; a weak D match, TRBD1 (6 bases). V shed 5 bases and J shed 3 bases, with 20 bases lying between them. The CDR3 covers 16 residues. Germline CDR1 reads KGHSH; CDR2 reads LQKENI. The CDR3 sequence: CASSKSPFRDIYEQYF. CDR3 nucleotides: TGTGCCAGCTCAAAGTCTCCGTTCCGGGACATCTACGAGCAGTACTTC.

The chain joins TRBV5-6 to TRBJ2-5; D possibly corresponds to TRBD2 (6 bases). The CDR3 extends over 17 amino acids. CDR1 is SGHDT, CDR2 YYEEEE, per germline. V was cut by 3 bases and J by 1 base, with 19 bases left in between. Here the CDR3 DNA reads TGTGCCAGCAGCTCCCTAGGTGATGGGGGGTTCCAAGAGACCCAGTACTTC. Translation gives CASSSLGDGGFQETQYF.

This chain uses TRBV7-2 with TRBJ2-5, with TRBD2 matching 11 bases. Unmatched junction bases numbered 0, after V lost 3 bases and J lost 3 bases. This CDR3 has 14 amino acids. Germline V gene data show CDR1 as SGHTA and CDR2 as FQGNSA. CDR3 residues: CASSFSGGEETQYF. In nucleotides, the CDR3 is TGTGCCAGCAGCTTTAGCGGGGGGGAAGAGACCCAGTACTTC.

Comments on this clone: Other DNA variants within this sample encode the same CDR3. The genes are TRBV12-3 or TRBV12-4 and TRBJ1-1, with D possibly being TRBD1 (5 bases). The V end lost 6 bases, the J end lost 3 bases, and 11 bases lay between the germline ends. This CDR3 contains 13 residues. CDR3 in amino acids: CASRSQGYTEAFF. As DNA, the CDR3 is TGTGCCAGCAGATCCCAGGGATACACTGAAGCTTTCTTT.

The J gene is TRBJ1-2, the V gene TRBV6-5; TRBD1 matches 7 bases. Trimming at V came to 8 bases and at J to 3 bases, leaving 3 bases not matched to a gene. Germline V gene data show CDR1 as MNHEY and CDR2 as SVGAGI. The CDR3 length is 12 residues. CDR3 in amino acids: CASRQGDYGYTF. The CDR3 nucleotides read TGTGCCAGCCGACAGGGAGACTATGGCTACACCTTC.

This clone was observed a few times. At one end the junction does not follow the germline gene, possibly because of a read error. The chain couples TRBV7-7 to TRBJ1-6; D is ambiguous. This CDR3 region has 18 residues. Germline V gene data show CDR1 as SSHAT and CDR2 as FNYEAQ (reference sequence). The CDR3 bases are TGTGCTAGCAGCAACACAGTGAGCGGGAGCTCCTATAATTCACCCCTCCACTTT. Translation: CASSNTVSGSSYNSPLHF.

The chain employs TRBV19 and TRBJ2-5; D is perhaps TRBD1 (7 bases). This CDR3 has 14 residues. CDR1 is LNHDA and CDR2 is SQIVND in the germline V gene (reference sequence). The V and J ends lost 2 bases and 4 bases respectively, with 11 bases between them. For the CDR3, the DNA is TGTGCCAGTAGTATACAGGGGGGCACAGAGACCCAGTACTTC. Translation gives CASSIQGGTETQYF.

This clone occurred once. The rearrangement uses TRBV7-2 and TRBJ2-5, with TRBD2 matching 11 bases. Per the germline V gene, CDR1 is SGHTA and CDR2 is FQGNSA. V lost 10 bases and J lost 5; bases outside the gene matches: 6. The CDR3 contains 13 residues. CDR3 in DNA: TGTGCCATTAGCGGGAGGGCGTGGGAGACCCAGTACTTC. Its protein is CAISGRAWETQYF. The full variable domain, rest sourced from reference TRBV7-2 and TRBJ2-5, is GAGVSQSPSNKVTEKGKDVELRCDPISGHTALYWYRQSLGQGLEFLIYFQGNSAPDKSGLPSDRFSAERTGGSVSTLTIQRTQQEDSAVYLCAISGRAWETQYFGPGTRLLVL.

In DNA form, the CDR3 reads TGTGCCAGCAGTTTGCGGCCAGGACGAGGGGAAAAACTGTTTTTT. Amino acid sequence: CASSLRPGRGEKLFF. This chain links TRBV28 with TRBJ1-4; D is unresolved. The CDR3 is 15 amino acids. Between the trimmed V and J ends, which lost 3 bases and 8 bases, there was a span of 16 bases. CDR1 and CDR2 (germline): MDHEN, SYDVKM.